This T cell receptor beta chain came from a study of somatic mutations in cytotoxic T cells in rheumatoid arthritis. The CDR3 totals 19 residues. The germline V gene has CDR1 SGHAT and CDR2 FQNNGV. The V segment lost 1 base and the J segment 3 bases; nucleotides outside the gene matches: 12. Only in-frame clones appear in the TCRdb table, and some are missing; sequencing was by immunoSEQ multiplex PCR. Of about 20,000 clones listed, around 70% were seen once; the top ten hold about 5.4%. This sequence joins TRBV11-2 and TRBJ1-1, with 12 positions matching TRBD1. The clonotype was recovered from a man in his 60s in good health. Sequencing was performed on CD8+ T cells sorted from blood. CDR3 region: CASSLAYRDRGRRHTEAFF. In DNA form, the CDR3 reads TGTGCCAGCAGCTTAGCCTACCGGGACAGGGGGCGTCGACACACTGAAGCTTTCTTT. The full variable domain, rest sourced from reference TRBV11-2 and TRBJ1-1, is EAGVAQSPRYKIIEKRQSVAFWCNPISGHATLYWYQQILGQGPKLLIQFQNNGVVDDSQLPKDRFSAERLKGVDSTLKIQPAKLEDSAVYLCASSLAYRDRGRRHTEAFFGQGTRLTVV.